The 32 T cell receptor beta chains presented below share a single source sample, sequenced in a study of cytomegalovirus exposure and HLA in healthy donors. Use of 60 Vbeta and 13 Jbeta primers characterized the PCR. Profiled with immunoSEQ multiplex PCR; TCRdb holds only in-frame clones, not every one. Altogether approximately 170,000 clones are present, 75% to 90% being singletons, with the ten largest covering 1.2%. The sample taken for sequencing was PBMCs. These receptors originate from a boy aged 2 to 10 in good health and CMV-seronegative.

This clone was observed a handful of times. The chain joins TRBV7-3 to TRBJ1-5, with D possibly matching TRBD1 (6 bases). CDR1 is SGHTA and CDR2 is FQGTGA in the germline V gene. Trimming left V 5 bases short and J 6 bases short, with 14 bases between. The CDR3 spans 14 residues. CDR3 amino acids: CASSLKQGSQPQHF. CDR3 coding DNA: TGTGCCAGCAGCCTTAAACAGGGATCTCAGCCCCAGCATTTT.

This clone has only a few counts. The J gene is TRBJ1-2, the V gene TRBV4-1; weak D call: TRBD1 (5 bases). Germline V gives CDR1 MGHRA, CDR2 YSYEKL. V lost 0 bases and J 0 bases, leaving 11 bases between the germline ends. This CDR3 comprises 16 residues. CDR3 DNA sequence: TGCGCCAGCAGCCAAGAATGGCCGGACACTAACTATGGCTACACCTTC. This gives the protein CASSQEWPDTNYGYTF.

As concerns this clone: One junction end does not reproduce the germline sequence, and a read error may be involved. The chain employs TRBV29-1 and TRBJ2-1, with 7 bases aligning to TRBD1. Germline lookup yields CDR1 SQVTM and CDR2 ANQGSEA. This CDR3 spans 14 amino acids. Written as DNA, the CDR3 is TGCAGCGCTGAAGACAGGGCGAAATTGAATGAGCAGTTCTTC. The encoded protein is CSAEDRAKLNEQFF.

V is TRBV5-6 and J is TRBJ1-2, with D possibly TRBD1 on 6 matching bases. Trimming took 7 bases from V and 5 from J, leaving 21 bases between them. The CDR3 is 15 amino acids. In germline, CDR1 is SGHDT, CDR2 YYEEEE. CDR3 amino acids: CASSWGGASWYGYTF. The CDR3 nucleotides are TGTGCCAGCTCGTGGGGGGGGGCATCTTGGTATGGCTACACCTTC.

The rearrangement joins TRBV30 to TRBJ1-1, with 10 bases identical to TRBD1. V lost 0 bases and J lost 11; bases outside the gene matches: 18. The CDR3 runs to 17 residues. Germline V gene lookup returns CDR1 GTSNPN and CDR2 SVGIG (reference sequence). The CDR3 here is CAWSVRPGGQGILRAFF. The CDR3 bases are TGTGCCTGGAGTGTCCGCCCTGGGGGACAGGGGATCTTAAGGGCTTTCTTT.

The chain has TRBV5-6 and TRBJ2-1; D may be TRBD2 (5 bases). Trimming shortened V by 0 bases and J by 2 bases, and 9 bases separated the two germline ends. This CDR3 is built from 15 residues. CDR1 is SGHDT and CDR2 is YYEEEE in the germline V gene. DNA of the CDR3: TGTGCCAGCAGCTTGGGGGGAGACCCCTACAATGAGCAGTTCTTC. Residues: CASSLGGDPYNEQFF. The full variable domain, rest sourced from reference TRBV5-6 and TRBJ2-1, is DAGVTQSPTHLIKTRGQQVTLRCSPKSGHDTVSWYQQALGQGPQFIFQYYEEEERQRGNFPDRFSGHQFPNYSSELNVNALLLGDSALYLCASSLGGDPYNEQFFGPGTRLTVL.

The chain couples TRBV27 to TRBJ1-6; 9 nucleotides agree with TRBD1. J was trimmed by 8 bases and V by 6 bases; bases with no gene match: 8. The CDR3 is 15 residues long. Germline lookup yields CDR1 MNHEY and CDR2 SMNVEV (reference sequence). CDR3 coding DNA: TGTGCCAGCAGCCCAGGACAGGGGCGTTATTCACCCCTCCACTTT. Protein sequence: CASSPGQGRYSPLHF.

This chain connects TRBV30 to TRBJ2-1, with 7 bases aligning to TRBD2. The germline V gene encodes CDR1 GTSNPN and CDR2 SVGIG (reference sequence). This CDR3 has 12 amino acids. J was trimmed by 15 bases and V by 4 bases; bases with no gene match: 12. Written as DNA, the CDR3 is TGTGCCTGGACCCAAGAGAGGACTAGAACGTTCTTC. Its protein product is CAWTQERTRTFF.

The chain recombines TRBV27 with TRBJ2-7; tentative D call: TRBD2 (6 bases). This CDR3 has 15 residues. Germline loops: CDR1 MNHEY, CDR2 SMNVEV (reference sequence). Trimming removed 5 bases at V and 2 bases at J, with 16 bases between. CDR3 region: CASSLHMGEAYEQYF. CDR3 DNA: TGTGCCAGCAGTCTCCATATGGGGGAGGCCTACGAGCAGTACTTC.

This chain links TRBV10-1 with TRBJ1-1; 10 bases align to TRBD1. V lost 4 bases, J lost 3 bases, and 2 bases stayed unmatched. This CDR3 comprises 14 residues. Germline loops: CDR1 WNHNN, CDR2 SYGVQD (reference sequence). The CDR3 DNA follows: TGCGCCAGCAGTGGGACAGGGGGTGACACTGAAGCTTTCTTT. Protein: CASSGTGGDTEAFF.

For this clone: Other DNA sequences from this sample encode an identical CDR3 as well. The V and J genes are TRBV5-1 and TRBJ1-1; D uncertain. Trimming shortened V by 0 bases and J by 2 bases, and 8 bases separated the two germline ends. Germline V lookup: CDR1 SGHRS, CDR2 YFSETQ. This CDR3 has 14 amino acids. The CDR3 DNA reads TGCGCCAGCAGCTTGGGGACTGGAAACACTGAAGCTTTCTTT. Protein: CASSLGTGNTEAFF.

Only a few counts were recorded for this clone. V is TRBV2 and J is TRBJ1-2; the match to TRBD1 covers 11 bases. V was pared by 1 base and J by 3 bases, with 4 bases of the junction left unmatched. From germline, CDR1 is SNHLY and CDR2 FYNNEI. The CDR3 consists of 16 residues. This CDR3 reads CASSEVWDRGYYGYTF. CDR3 DNA sequence: TGTGCCAGCAGTGAAGTATGGGACAGGGGGTACTATGGCTACACCTTC.

This clone was recorded a few times. This sequence joins TRBV18 and TRBJ1-1; the D gene is possibly TRBD1 (5 bases). Germline CDR1 and CDR2: KGHSH and LQKENI. V was pared by 3 bases and J by 0 bases, with 8 bases between. The CDR3 consists of 14 residues. CDR3 nucleotides: TGTGCCAGCTCACCGGGGGGGATGAACACTGAAGCTTTCTTT. Translating gives CASSPGGMNTEAFF.

The chain employs TRBV7-9 and TRBJ2-2; 12 bases are a match to TRBD2. The CDR3 length is 14 residues. V lost 5 bases to trimming and J lost 10 bases; unmatched junction nucleotides: 5. Germline V gene data show CDR1 as SEHNR and CDR2 as FQNEAQ (reference sequence). The CDR3 sequence is CASSLLAGGEELFF. The DNA for the CDR3 is TGTGCCAGCAGCCTACTAGCGGGGGGTGAGGAGCTGTTTTTT.

This clone was detected only a few times. The V gene is TRBV18, the J gene TRBJ1-1, with 8 positions matching TRBD1. The germline V gene encodes CDR1 KGHSH and CDR2 LQKENI. After removal of 6 bases from V and 1 base from J, the junction contained 10 bases not matched to a gene. The CDR3 totals 16 residues. The CDR3 region is CASSQNAGTGNTEAFF. The CDR3 nucleotides are TGTGCCAGCTCCCAAAATGCGGGGACAGGGAACACTGAAGCTTTCTTT.

V usage is TRBV4-1 and J usage is TRBJ2-1, with TRBD2 matching 9 bases. Trimming took 4 bases from V and 4 from J; bases not matched to a gene: 8. From germline, CDR1 is MGHRA and CDR2 YSYEKL. The CDR3 sequence is 16 residues long. CDR3 nucleotide sequence: TGCGCCAGCAGCCCCCACCCGGCGGGAGGGTACAATGAGCAGTTCTTC. Amino acids: CASSPHPAGGYNEQFF.

This clone has just a few counts. Written as DNA, the CDR3 is TGTGCCAGCAGCATTCAGGGTTCGAACATTCAGTACTTC. Amino acids: CASSIQGSNIQYF. The chain joins TRBV7-2 to TRBJ2-4, with a possible D match to TRBD1 (5 bases). V was clipped by 5 bases and J by 7 bases, with 12 bases between them. Germline CDR1 is SGHTA and CDR2 is FQGNSA. The CDR3 totals 13 residues.

The chain is built from TRBV10-2 and TRBJ2-3; TRBD2 matches at 10 bases. V gave up 7 bases and J gave up 3 bases; unmatched junction bases: 7. CDR1 is WSHSY and CDR2 is SAAADI in the germline V gene. This CDR3 is 15 amino acids long. The CDR3 spells CASIRAGGLTDTQYF. The CDR3 nucleotides read TGCGCCAGCATTCGAGCGGGGGGGCTAACAGATACGCAGTATTTT.

This clone was recorded once. This chain joins TRBV14 and TRBJ1-1; D not resolved. The CDR3 runs to 13 residues. With 1 base removed from V and 4 bases from J, the gap between germline ends came to 7 bases. The germline V gene encodes CDR1 SGHDN and CDR2 FVKESK. CDR3 bases: TGTGCCAGCAGCCAAGCTGGCCTCACTGAAGCTTTCTTT. Protein sequence: CASSQAGLTEAFF.

The rearrangement uses TRBV14 and TRBJ2-2; D is ambiguous. Germline lookup yields CDR1 SGHDN and CDR2 FVKESK. This CDR3 is 16 amino acids long. V gave up 4 bases and J gave up 4 bases, with 16 bases separating them. The CDR3 here is CASSLSNVLGTGELFF. The CDR3 DNA sequence: TGTGCCAGCAGCCTCTCGAACGTTCTAGGCACCGGGGAGCTGTTTTTT. Full variable domain (missing parts from reference TRBV14 and TRBJ2-2): EAGVTQFPSHSVIEKGQTVTLRCDPISGHDNLYWYRRVMGKEIKFLLHFVKESKQDESGMPNNRFLAERTGGTYSTLKVQPAELEDSGVYFCASSLSNVLGTGELFFGEGSRLTVL.

The rearrangement joins TRBV5-6 to TRBJ2-5, with D maybe TRBD2 (5 bases). The V and J ends lost 4 bases and 5 bases respectively, with 9 bases between them. This CDR3 is 12 amino acids long. Germline V gives CDR1 SGHDT, CDR2 YYEEEE. DNA of the CDR3: TGTGCCAGCAGCATCCCGGGGGAGACCCAGTACTTC. Amino acid sequence: CASSIPGETQYF.

This chain joins TRBV19 and TRBJ2-5; tentative D call: TRBD1 (6 bases). V was trimmed by 5 bases and J by 0 bases, leaving 13 bases between them. Germline V gene sequence: CDR1 LNHDA, CDR2 SQIVND (reference sequence). The CDR3 extends over 15 amino acids. The DNA for the CDR3 is TGTGCCAGTAGTCGCACCGGGACAAACCAAGAGACCCAGTACTTC. Translating it yields CASSRTGTNQETQYF.

The rearrangement uses TRBV11-2 and TRBJ1-1; D is perhaps TRBD1 (6 bases). Germline V gene data show CDR1 as SGHAT and CDR2 as FQNNGV. V lost 5 bases to trimming and J lost 1 base, with 14 bases between them. The length of the CDR3 is 15 residues. The CDR3 protein is CASSPKGRGNTEAFF. The CDR3 DNA sequence: TGTGCCAGCAGCCCCAAGGGCAGGGGGAACACTGAAGCTTTCTTT.

V and J are TRBV7-6 and TRBJ2-2, with 12 nucleotides matching TRBD1. CDR3 length equals 17 residues. Trimming removed 1 base from V and 4 bases from J; junction bases left unmatched: 4. Germline V lookup: CDR1 SGHVS, CDR2 FNYEAQ. CDR3 sequence: CASSLDGTGGPTGELFF. The CDR3 region has the DNA TGTGCCAGCAGCTTAGACGGGACAGGGGGCCCCACCGGGGAGCTGTTTTTT.

This rearrangement joins TRBV30 to TRBJ2-7; weak D call: TRBD2 (6 bases). This CDR3 comprises 13 residues. Germline V gene lookup returns CDR1 GTSNPN and CDR2 SVGIG (reference sequence). With 0 bases removed from V and 7 bases from J, the gap between germline ends came to 13 bases. The CDR3 reads CAWSVRGTREQYF. As DNA, the CDR3 is TGTGCCTGGAGTGTGCGGGGCACTAGGGAGCAGTACTTC.

The CDR3 nucleotides are TGTGCCTGGACCCGATGGGTAGCGGGGGGCAATGAGCAGTTCTTC. This codes for CAWTRWVAGGNEQFF. The chain links TRBV30 to TRBJ2-1, with 10 positions matching TRBD2. The germline V gene encodes CDR1 GTSNPN and CDR2 SVGIG (reference sequence). Losses at the gene ends were 4 bases for V and 6 bases for J; bases not matched to a gene: 9. This CDR3 has 15 residues.

The chain is built from TRBV7-9 and TRBJ1-1; weak D call: TRBD1 (6 bases). The CDR3 contains 19 residues. The germline V gene has CDR1 SEHNR and CDR2 FQNEAQ (reference sequence). V lost 5 bases to trimming and J lost 4 bases, with 29 bases between them. The DNA for the CDR3 is TGTGCCAGCAGCCGGCCGGTTGGGGACACCCCCTATGAGGGCACTGAAGCTTTCTTT. It codes for CASSRPVGDTPYEGTEAFF. Combining the CDR3 with reference TRBV7-9 and TRBJ1-1 gives the whole variable domain DTGVSQNPRHKITKRGQNVTFRCDPISEHNRLYWYRQTLGQGPEFLTYFQNEAQLEKSRLLSDRFSAERPKGSFSTLEIQRTEQGDSAMYLCASSRPVGDTPYEGTEAFFGQGTRLTVV.

The V gene is TRBV6-5, the J gene TRBJ2-3, with 10 bases identical to TRBD2. The CDR3 is 16 amino acids. Looked up from germline, CDR1 is MNHEY and CDR2 is SVGAGI. V gave up 0 bases and J gave up 6 bases; unmatched junction bases: 6. The CDR3 spells CASSYSGSGGKDTQYF. The CDR3 nucleotides read TGTGCCAGCAGTTACTCGGGTAGCGGGGGGAAGGATACGCAGTATTTT.

The chain joins TRBV29-1 to TRBJ2-1; 14 bases agree with TRBD2. The trim removed 5 bases at V and 10 bases at J, leaving 4 bases unmatched. The CDR3 length is 13 residues. Germline assignment: CDR1 SQVTM and CDR2 ANQGSEA. For the CDR3, the DNA is TGCAGCGTTCTATGGACTAGCGGGGGGGAGCAGTTCTTC. This gives the protein CSVLWTSGGEQFF.

CDR3: CASSLRGLVQETQYF. The CDR3 DNA is TGTGCCAGCAGCTTAAGAGGACTAGTACAAGAGACCCAGTACTTC. The gene calls are TRBV7-3 and TRBJ2-5; 7 bases are a match to TRBD2. This CDR3 has 15 residues. V was clipped by 1 base and J by 2 bases; unmatched bases: 4. Germline V gene data show CDR1 as SGHTA and CDR2 as FQGTGA.

The chain uses TRBV6-1 and TRBJ1-2; no firm D call. The CDR3 has 14 residues. Germline-derived CDR1 and CDR2 are MNHNS and SASEGT. The V gene lost 3 bases and the J gene lost 5 bases, with 13 bases spanning the gap. CDR3 coding DNA: TGTGCCAGCAGTGAGGGCTGGGTATCTTATGGCTACACCTTC. It specifies CASSEGWVSYGYTF.

V usage is TRBV6-5 and J usage is TRBJ1-1, with 7 bases identical to TRBD1. The CDR3 loop spans 14 amino acids. Trimming cost V 6 bases and J 4 bases; bases outside gene matches: 8. Germline loops: CDR1 MNHEY, CDR2 SVGAGI. Written as DNA, the CDR3 is TGTGCCAGCAGCCTGGACAGGCACGGCACTGAAGCTTTCTTT. Translating it yields CASSLDRHGTEAFF.